The TCR beta chain under discussion was sequenced for a study of cytomegalovirus exposure and HLA in healthy donors. On this clone itself: Its antigen remains unknown.

The study, taken as a whole, reports: Per published reports, the classifier diagnosed cytomegalovirus status with high specificity and sensitivity. According to a subsequent analysis, TCR clusters from the first cohort were inclined to appear together in the 110 or so validation repertoires. There were fewer than 200 TCR beta chains listed as cytomegalovirus-associated.

Clones were read by immunoSEQ multiplex PCR, and TCRdb kept only the in-frame ones, dropping some. The sample lists 50,000 to 65,000 clones, approximately 89% occurring once. The CDR3 runs to 15 residues. Germline V gene lookup returns CDR1 KGHSH and CDR2 LQKENI. Trimming removed 5 bases at V and 0 bases at J, with 13 bases between. This receptor was obtained from a woman under 30 in good health and CMV-seropositive. Source material: PBMCs. This chain links TRBV18 with TRBJ1-2, with a possible D match to TRBD1 (5 bases). As DNA, the CDR3 is TGTGCCAGCTCAATAACAGGCGCCTCTAACTATGGCTACACCTTC. This sequence encodes CASSITGASNYGYTF.